A single sample gave rise to the 12 T cell receptor beta chains below, sequenced in a study of cytomegalovirus exposure and HLA in healthy donors. The PCR employed 60 Vbeta primers together with 13 Jbeta primers. Sequenced by immunoSEQ multiplex PCR; TCRdb stores in-frame clones only, minus some. Among 150,000 to 200,000 clones listed, about 75% were seen once. The sample was PBMCs. Every receptor here comes from a woman between 40 and 55 years old in good health and CMV-seropositive.

The chain joins TRBV19 to TRBJ1-1; D is undetermined. The V end lost 5 bases, the J end lost 1 base, and 14 bases lay between the germline ends. CDR1 and CDR2 from the germline V gene are LNHDA and SQIVND (reference sequence). This CDR3 is built from 15 residues. The chain's CDR3 is CASSPAGSGNTEAFF. As DNA, the CDR3 is TGTGCCAGTAGTCCCGCGGGCAGCGGGAACACTGAAGCTTTCTTT.

The V and J genes are TRBV9 and TRBJ2-1, with TRBD1 matching over 10 bases. Germline-derived CDR1 and CDR2 are SGDLS and YYNGEE. The CDR3 has 14 amino acids. V shed 3 bases, J shed 8 bases, and the junction held 5 bases outside the gene matches. The CDR3 is CASSGQGANYEQFF. The CDR3, as DNA: TGTGCCAGCAGCGGACAGGGGGCTAATTATGAGCAGTTCTTC.

V usage is TRBV9 and J usage is TRBJ2-2; possibly TRBD1 for D (6 bases). The CDR3 consists of 15 residues. The germline V and J ends were trimmed by 0 bases and 7 bases, with 13 bases remaining between them. The V gene's germline CDR1 is SGDLS and CDR2 YYNGEE. In nucleotides, the CDR3 is TGTGCCAGCAGCGTAGCTTCGAAAGGGGGCGGGGAGCTGTTTTTT. Translated: CASSVASKGGGELFF.

Of note for this clone: Other DNA sequences in the same sample also yield this CDR3. The CDR3 protein is CASSLGQGNTGELFF. The CDR3 region has the DNA TGTGCCAGCAGCCTAGGACAGGGTAACACCGGGGAGCTGTTTTTT. V usage is TRBV11-3 and J usage is TRBJ2-2, with 8 bases aligning to TRBD1. CDR1 and CDR2 (germline): SGHNT, YENEEA. The V and J ends lost 5 bases and 2 bases, in that order; junction bases with no gene match: 4. CDR3 length: 15 amino acids.

The chain has TRBV7-2 and TRBJ2-1; D is uncertain. The CDR3 contains 14 residues. CDR1 is SGHTA, CDR2 FQGNSA, per germline. With 5 bases removed from V and 3 bases from J, the gap between germline ends came to 11 bases. CDR3 in DNA: TGTGCCAGCAGCCCAACCTGGAGCTACAATGAGCAGTTCTTC. This gives the protein CASSPTWSYNEQFF.

J is TRBJ2-4 and V is TRBV27, with TRBD1 matching 9 bases. The ends lost 5 bases at V and 5 bases at J; junction bases unmatched: 1. The CDR3 extends over 13 amino acids. Germline V gene sequence: CDR1 MNHEY, CDR2 SMNVEV (reference sequence). The CDR3 here is CASSRQGENIQYF. The CDR3 DNA reads as TGTGCCAGCAGTCGACAGGGGGAAAACATTCAGTACTTC.

The CDR3 reads CASSSPARVGTGELFF. CDR3 bases: TGTGCCAGCAGCTCCCCGGCCAGGGTGGGAACCGGGGAGCTGTTTTTT. This chain connects TRBV7-2 to TRBJ2-2, with D tentatively TRBD1 (5 bases). CDR1 is SGHTA and CDR2 is FQGNSA in the germline V gene. Trimming cost V 4 bases and J 5 bases, with 17 bases left between them. This CDR3 comprises 16 residues.

The gene calls are TRBV18 and TRBJ2-2; tentative D call: TRBD1 (6 bases). CDR3 length equals 17 residues. Deletions cut 3 bases from V and 0 bases from J, with 14 bases between. CDR1 and CDR2 from the germline V gene are KGHSH and LQKENI. Here the CDR3 DNA reads TGTGCCAGCTCACCCGGCCACAGGGCTCCGAACACCGGGGAGCTGTTTTTT. Translated: CASSPGHRAPNTGELFF.

The chain employs TRBV7-3 and TRBJ2-1; 10 positions match TRBD1. The V gene's germline CDR1 is SGHTA and CDR2 FQGTGA. With 6 bases clipped from V and 4 bases from J, the junction kept 9 bases outside the gene matches. This CDR3 has 16 amino acids. The CDR3, as DNA: TGTGCCAGCAGTCCCGACAGGGGGCTAACTTACAATGAGCAGTTCTTC. Its translation is CASSPDRGLTYNEQFF.

The CDR3 nucleotides read TGTGCCACCAGCAGATCCCCCCGGACAGGGAAAGACATTCAGTACTTC. Translated, it gives CATSRSPRTGKDIQYF. The J gene is TRBJ2-4, the V gene TRBV15; TRBD1 matches at 8 bases. The germline gives CDR1 LNHNV, CDR2 YYDKDF (reference sequence). V lost 2 bases to trimming and J lost 8 bases; unmatched junction nucleotides: 11. CDR3 length equals 16 residues. Using reference TRBV15 and TRBJ2-4 for the parts outside the CDR3, the full variable domain is DAMVIQNPRYQVTQFGKPVTLSCSQTLNHNVMYWYQQKSSQAPKLLFHYYDKDFNNEADTPDNFQSRRPNTSFCFLDIRSPGLGDTAMYLCATSRSPRTGKDIQYFGAGTRLSVL.

The chain employs TRBV5-4 and TRBJ1-2; TRBD1 is a possible D gene (6 bases). Germline values: CDR1 SGHNT, CDR2 YYREEE (reference sequence). V was shortened by 1 base and J by 6 bases, with 13 bases between the two germline ends. This CDR3 is 14 amino acids long. In nucleotides, the CDR3 is TGTGCCAGCAGCTTGAGGGCAGGGGACAATGGCTACACCTTC. It specifies CASSLRAGDNGYTF.

The rearrangement links TRBV7-8 to TRBJ1-1, with 9 positions matching TRBD1. The CDR3 consists of 16 residues. In germline, CDR1 is SGHVS, CDR2 FQNEAQ. Germline trimming cut 3 bases from V and 0 bases from J; bases unmatched to any gene: 5. This chain's CDR3 is CASSLGTGLMNTEAFF. The CDR3 coding sequence is TGTGCCAGCAGCTTGGGGACAGGGCTCATGAACACTGAAGCTTTCTTT.